The clone carrying this T cell receptor beta chain was seen only a few times. Its specificity is not known. One end of the junction fails to match germline, which may point to a read error. This entry belongs to a study of metastatic and nonmetastatic thyroid tumors. About the research overall: Repertoires from malignant and benign thyroid patients were compared across blood and tumor or nodule tissue. Study-wide results and caveats: When malignant thyroid tumors were compared with benign nodules, TCR beta diversity was reportedly significantly higher in the malignant tumors. This held in both blood and tumor samples.

There were no patients who had received any treatment before thyroid surgery. The authors' processing: To classify distant metastasis in papillary thyroid cancer, a model was built from CDR3 differences across clinicopathological groups. TCRdb reassembled clones from the PCR reads with MiXCR. TCRdb's processing, not the study's, gives the V and J calls here. The sample includes tens of thousands of clones, approximately 20% seen only once; the top ten take roughly an eighth. Germline V gene sequence: CDR1 MNHEY, CDR2 SVGEGT. The CDR3 consists of 14 residues. Sequences were obtained from tumor tissue. The sequence was obtained from a female donor with papillary thyroid cancer or a benign thyroid nodule (not recorded which). Some clones in this sample may be carry-over from other donors' samples. V and J are TRBV6-2 or TRBV6-3 and TRBJ1-5; 7 nucleotides line up with TRBD1. CDR3: CASSPRQGYQPQNF. Written as DNA, the CDR3 is TGTGCCAGCAGCCCTAGACAGGGCTATCAGCCCCAGAATTTT.